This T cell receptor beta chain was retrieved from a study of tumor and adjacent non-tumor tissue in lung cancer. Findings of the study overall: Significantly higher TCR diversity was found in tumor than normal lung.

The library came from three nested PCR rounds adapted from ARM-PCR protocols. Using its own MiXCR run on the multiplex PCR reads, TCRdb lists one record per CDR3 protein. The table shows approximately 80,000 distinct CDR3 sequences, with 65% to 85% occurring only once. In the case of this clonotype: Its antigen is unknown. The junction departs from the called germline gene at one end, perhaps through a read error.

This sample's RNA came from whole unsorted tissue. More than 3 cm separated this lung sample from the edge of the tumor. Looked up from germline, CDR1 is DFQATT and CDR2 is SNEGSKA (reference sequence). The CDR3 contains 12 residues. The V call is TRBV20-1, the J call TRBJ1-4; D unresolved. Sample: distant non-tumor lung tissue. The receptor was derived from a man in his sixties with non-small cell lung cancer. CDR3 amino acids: CRARWINEKPFF. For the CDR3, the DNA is TGCAGAGCGAGGTGGATTAATGAAAAACCGTTTTTT.